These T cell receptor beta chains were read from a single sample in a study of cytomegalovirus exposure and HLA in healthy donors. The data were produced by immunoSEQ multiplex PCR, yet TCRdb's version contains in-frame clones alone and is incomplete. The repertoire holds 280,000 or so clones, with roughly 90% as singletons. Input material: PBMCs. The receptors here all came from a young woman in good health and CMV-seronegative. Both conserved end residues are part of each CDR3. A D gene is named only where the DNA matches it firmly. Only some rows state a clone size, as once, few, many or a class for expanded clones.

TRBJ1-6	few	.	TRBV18	CASSPLGSSYNSPLHF	TGTGCCAGCTCACCACTAGGGAGCTCCTATAATTCACCCCTCCACTTT
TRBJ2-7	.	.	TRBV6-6	CASSPPGVSDEQYF	TGTGCCAGCAGTCCACCCGGGGTTTCGGACGAGCAGTACTTC
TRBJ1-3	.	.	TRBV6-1	CASSERSIAGSTIYF	TGTGCCAGCAGTGAAAGGTCGATTGCAGGGTCGACCATATATTTT
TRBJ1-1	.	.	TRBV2	CASHLLNLSGEAFF	TGTGCCAGCCACCTCCTAAATTTATCTGGTGAAGCTTTCTTT
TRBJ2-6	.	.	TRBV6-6	CASSYSSTGANVLTF	TGTGCCAGCAGTTACTCGAGTACTGGGGCCAACGTCCTGACTTTC
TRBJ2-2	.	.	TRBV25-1	CASSRFGNTGELFF	TGTGCCAGCAGCAGATTTGGGAACACCGGGGAGCTGTTTTTT
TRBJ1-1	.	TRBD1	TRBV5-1	CASSLLGTANTEAFF	TGCGCCAGCAGCTTGTTAGGGACAGCGAACACTGAAGCTTTCTTT
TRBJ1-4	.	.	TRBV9	CASSSRPSSGEKLFF	TGTGCCAGCAGCTCTCGACCTTCTAGCGGTGAAAAACTGTTTTTT
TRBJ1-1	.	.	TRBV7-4	CASRYGPGGRWHGNTEAFF	TGTGCCAGCAGGTACGGTCCGGGAGGTCGGTGGCATGGCAACACTGAAGCTTTCTTT
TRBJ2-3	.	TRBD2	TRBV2	CASTGGLAGLEDAQYF	TGTGCCAGCACTGGGGGACTAGCGGGGTTGGAGGATGCGCAGTATTTT
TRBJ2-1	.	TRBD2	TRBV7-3	CASSLAGGPNEQFF	TGTGCCAGCAGCTTAGCGGGGGGGCCTAATGAGCAGTTCTTC
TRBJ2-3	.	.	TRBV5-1	CASRQGNGVTDTQYF	TGCGCCAGCAGACAGGGCAATGGGGTCACAGATACGCAGTATTTT
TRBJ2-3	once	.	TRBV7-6	CASSQGLSTDTQYF	TGTGCCAGCAGCCAGGGACTTAGCACAGATACGCAGTATTTT
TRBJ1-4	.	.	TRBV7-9	CASSLRGRGRINEKLFF	TGTGCCAGCAGCCTCCGGGGCAGGGGACGGATAAATGAAAAACTGTTTTTT
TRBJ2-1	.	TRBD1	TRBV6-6	CASCTRGQGYNEQFF	TGTGCCAGTTGTACCCGGGGACAGGGCTACAATGAGCAGTTCTTC
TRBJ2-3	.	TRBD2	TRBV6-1	CASSEGTSGGPADTQYF	TGTGCCAGCAGTGAGGGGACTAGCGGGGGGCCGGCGGATACGCAGTATTTT
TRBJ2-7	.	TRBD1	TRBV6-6	CASSPTTQGSVQYF	TGTGCCAGCAGCCCCACTACACAGGGGAGTGTGCAGTACTTC
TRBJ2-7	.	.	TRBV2	CASTSSPLYEQYF	TGTGCCAGCACTTCGTCCCCACTCTACGAGCAGTACTTC
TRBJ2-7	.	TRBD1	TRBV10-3	CAISGRTGGTYEQYF	TGTGCCATCAGTGGCCGGACAGGGGGCACCTACGAGCAGTACTTC
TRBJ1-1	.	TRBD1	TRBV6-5	CASRLETGSEAFF	TGTGCCAGCAGACTGGAGACAGGGTCTGAAGCTTTCTTT
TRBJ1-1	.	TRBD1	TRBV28	CASSSLWTGGTLNTEAFF	TGTGCCAGCAGCTCATTATGGACAGGGGGCACCTTGAACACTGAAGCTTTCTTT
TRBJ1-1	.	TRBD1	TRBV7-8	CASSPGQGRGDTEAFF	TGTGCCAGCAGCCCAGGACAGGGGAGAGGTGACACTGAAGCTTTCTTT
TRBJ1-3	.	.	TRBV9	CASTLEGSSGNTIYF	TGTGCCAGCACCCTAGAAGGCAGCTCTGGAAACACCATATATTTT
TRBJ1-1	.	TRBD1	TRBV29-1	CSVGGTEEAFF	TGCAGCGTTGGGGGGACAGAAGAAGCTTTCTTT
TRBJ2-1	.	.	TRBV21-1	CASRAPGQQYNEQFF	TGTGCCAGCAGGGCACCGGGACAGCAGTACAATGAGCAGTTCTTC
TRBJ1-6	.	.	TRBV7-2	CASSGDGSSYNSPLHF	TGTGCCAGCAGCGGCGACGGGAGCTCCTATAATTCACCCCTCCACTTT
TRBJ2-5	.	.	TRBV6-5	CASSYGHIQETQYF	TGTGCCAGCAGTTACGGACACATCCAAGAGACCCAGTACTTC
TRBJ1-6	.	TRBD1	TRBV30	CAWVDRDSPLHF	TGTGCCTGGGTTGACAGGGATTCACCCCTCCACTTT
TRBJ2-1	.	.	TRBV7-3	CASSLSGGTYNEQFF	TGTGCCAGCAGCTTAAGCGGAGGGACCTACAATGAGCAGTTCTTC
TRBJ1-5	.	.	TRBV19	CASTAVYSNQPQHF	TGTGCCAGTACGGCGGTTTATAGCAATCAGCCCCAGCATTTT
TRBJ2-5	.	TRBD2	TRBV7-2	CASSRLAGGGETQYF	TGTGCCAGCAGTCGACTAGCGGGGGGCGGGGAGACCCAGTACTTC
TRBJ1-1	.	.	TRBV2	CASLRDTEAFF	TGTGCCTCACTGCGGGACACTGAAGCTTTCTTT
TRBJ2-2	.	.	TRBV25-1	CASSEYSSNTGELFF	TGTGCCAGCAGTGAATACAGTTCGAACACCGGGGAGCTGTTTTTT
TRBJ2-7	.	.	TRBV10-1	CASSDAEILYEQYF	TGCGCCAGCAGTGACGCCGAAATACTATACGAGCAGTACTTC
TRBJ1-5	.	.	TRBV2	CASSGGRAFSWGNQPQHF	TGTGCCAGCAGTGGGGGCCGGGCCTTCTCATGGGGCAATCAGCCCCAGCATTTT
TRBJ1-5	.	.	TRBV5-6	CASSFSGDQPQHF	TGTGCCAGCAGCTTCTCGGGAGATCAGCCCCAGCATTTT
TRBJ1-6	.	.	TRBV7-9	CASSFSNSPLHF	TGTGCCAGCAGCTTCTCCAATTCACCCCTCCACTTT
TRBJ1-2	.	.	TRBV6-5	CASKRDSANYGYTF	TGTGCCAGCAAGAGGGACTCCGCTAACTATGGCTACACCTTC
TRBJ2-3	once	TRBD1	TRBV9	CASSKPDRGADTQYF	TGTGCCAGCAGCAAACCGGACAGGGGAGCCGATACGCAGTATTTT
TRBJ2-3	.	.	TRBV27	CASSPYAAGTDTQYF	TGTGCCAGCAGTCCGTACGCGGCGGGCACAGATACGCAGTATTTT
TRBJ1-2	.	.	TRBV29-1	CGCGERSGYTF	TGCGGCTGCGGGGAGCGGAGTGGCTACACCTTC
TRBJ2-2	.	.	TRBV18	CASSPQYGGRTGELFF	TGTGCCAGCTCACCGCAGTACGGGGGTCGGACCGGGGAGCTGTTTTTT
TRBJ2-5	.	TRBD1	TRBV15	CATSTDRGQAETQYF	TGTGCCACCAGCACGGACAGGGGGCAAGCAGAGACCCAGTACTTC
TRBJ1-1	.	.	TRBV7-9	CASSYQGNTEAFF	TGTGCCAGCAGCTATCAGGGGAACACTGAAGCTTTCTTT
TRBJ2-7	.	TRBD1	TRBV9	CASSGPGQGYEQYF	TGTGCCAGCAGCGGACCGGGACAGGGGTACGAGCAGTACTTC